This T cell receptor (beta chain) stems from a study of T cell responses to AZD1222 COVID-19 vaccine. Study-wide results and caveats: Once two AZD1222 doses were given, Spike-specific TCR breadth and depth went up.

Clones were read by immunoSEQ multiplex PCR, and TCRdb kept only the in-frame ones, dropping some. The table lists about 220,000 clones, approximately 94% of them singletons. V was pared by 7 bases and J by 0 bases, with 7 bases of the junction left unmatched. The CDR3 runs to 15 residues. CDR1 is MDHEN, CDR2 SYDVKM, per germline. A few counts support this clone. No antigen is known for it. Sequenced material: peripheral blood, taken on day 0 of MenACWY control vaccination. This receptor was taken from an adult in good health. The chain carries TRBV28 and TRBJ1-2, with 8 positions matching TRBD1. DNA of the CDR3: TGTGCCAGCAATACAGGGGGGATAGCTAACTATGGCTACACCTTC. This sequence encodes CASNTGGIANYGYTF.